This TCR beta chain was observed in a study of cytomegalovirus exposure and HLA in healthy donors. On this clone itself: Its specificity is unknown.

PCR primers comprised 60 Vbeta and 13 Jbeta primers. The data were produced by immunoSEQ multiplex PCR, yet TCRdb's version contains in-frame clones alone and is incomplete. The data hold about 73,000 clones, with roughly 70% observed a single time. Germline trimming cut 1 base from V and 2 bases from J; bases unmatched to any gene: 2. The germline V gene has CDR1 MDHEN and CDR2 SYDVKM. The CDR3 extends over 15 amino acids. Donors showed nominal health when sampled, although they likely had unrecorded immune exposures. Findings and caveats of the study: A later analysis found that most CMV-associated TCR beta chains appeared HLA-restricted. Highest at DRB1 and lowest at HLA-C, TCR association rates differed among HLA loci in a later analysis. In a later analysis, common viral pathogens appeared linked to several of the most significant clusters.

The chain uses TRBV28 and TRBJ2-1; 7 bases align to TRBD1. The clonotype comes from a man aged 70 or older in good health and CMV-seronegative. Source material: PBMCs. The chain's CDR3 is CASSLYGTAYNEQFF. The CDR3 DNA reads as TGTGCCAGCAGTTTATACGGGACAGCCTACAATGAGCAGTTCTTC.